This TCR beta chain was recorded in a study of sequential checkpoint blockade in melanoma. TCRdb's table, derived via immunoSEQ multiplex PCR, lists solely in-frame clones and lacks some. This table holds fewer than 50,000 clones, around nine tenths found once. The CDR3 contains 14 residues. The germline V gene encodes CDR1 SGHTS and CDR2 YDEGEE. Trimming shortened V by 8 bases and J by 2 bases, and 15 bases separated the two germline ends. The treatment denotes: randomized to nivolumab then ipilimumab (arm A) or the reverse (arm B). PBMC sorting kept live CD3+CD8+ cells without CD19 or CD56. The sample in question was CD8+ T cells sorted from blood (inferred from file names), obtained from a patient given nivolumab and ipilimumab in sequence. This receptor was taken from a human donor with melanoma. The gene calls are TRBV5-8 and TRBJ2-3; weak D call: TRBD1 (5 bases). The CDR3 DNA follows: TGTGCCAGAAGTGAGCGCAGGGCCACAGATACGCAGTATTTT. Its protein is CARSERRATDTQYF.